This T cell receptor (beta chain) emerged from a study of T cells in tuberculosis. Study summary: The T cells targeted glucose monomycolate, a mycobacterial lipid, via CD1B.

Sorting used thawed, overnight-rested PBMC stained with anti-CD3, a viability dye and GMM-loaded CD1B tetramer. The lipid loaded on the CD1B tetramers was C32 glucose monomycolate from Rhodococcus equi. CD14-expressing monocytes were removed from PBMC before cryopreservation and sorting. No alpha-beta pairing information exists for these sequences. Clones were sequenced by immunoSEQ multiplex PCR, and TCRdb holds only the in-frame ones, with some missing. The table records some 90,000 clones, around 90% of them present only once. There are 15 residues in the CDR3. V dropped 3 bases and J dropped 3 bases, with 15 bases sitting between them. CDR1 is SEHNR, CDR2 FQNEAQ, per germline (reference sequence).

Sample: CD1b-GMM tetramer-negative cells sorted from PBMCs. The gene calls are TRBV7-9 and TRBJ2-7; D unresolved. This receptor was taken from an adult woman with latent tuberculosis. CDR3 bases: TGTGCCAGCAGCTTTTTCGTCTCCGGTTTCTACGAGCAGTACTTC. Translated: CASSFFVSGFYEQYF. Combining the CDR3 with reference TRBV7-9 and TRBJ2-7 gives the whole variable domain DTGVSQNPRHKITKRGQNVTFRCDPISEHNRLYWYRQTLGQGPEFLTYFQNEAQLEKSRLLSDRFSAERPKGSFSTLEIQRTEQGDSAMYLCASSFFVSGFYEQYFGPGTRLTVT.